The TCR beta chain described here comes from a study of blood T cell repertoires in COVID-19. Study background: Acute and convalescent COVID-19 samples came from the United States, Italy and Spain. The cDNA or gDNA used as material had been derived from T cells, B-cell-depleted T cells, or PBMCs.

Germline trimming cut 3 bases from V and 2 bases from J; bases unmatched to any gene: 5. Germline V gene data show CDR1 as GTSNPN and CDR2 as SVGIG (reference sequence). This CDR3 is built from 15 residues. This clone was recorded only once. Per the authors' pipeline: Amplification of reference gene primers provided the estimated nucleated cell counts. Produced via immunoSEQ multiplex PCR; TCRdb's table is partial and in-frame only. V and J calls and clone size are copied from that table; D and trimming were computed from the DNA. The sample shows 150,000 to 180,000 clones, nearly 80% of them seen only once.

The chain is built from TRBV30 and TRBJ2-1, with 9 bases lining up with TRBD2. Source material: peripheral blood. This clonotype was obtained from an elderly man with acute or convalescent COVID-19. The CDR3 DNA reads as TGTGCCTGGAGGGCGACTAGCGGCCCCTACAATGAGCAGTTCTTC. Residues: CAWRATSGPYNEQFF.